The 15 T cell receptor beta chains below were found in one sample sequenced in a study of somatic mutations in cytotoxic T cells in rheumatoid arthritis. Here immunoSEQ multiplex PCR was the method, and the copy in TCRdb shows in-frame clones only, minus some. The sample shows some 14,000 clones, over 60% of them seen only once. Specimen: CD8+ T cells sorted from blood. The receptors shown here come from an adult with rheumatoid arthritis.

The chain joins TRBV19 to TRBJ2-3, with TRBD2 matching over 15 bases. The CDR3 is 15 amino acids. V lost 10 bases, J lost 4 bases, and 6 bases stayed unmatched. CDR1 LNHDA and CDR2 SQIVND come from the germline V gene (reference sequence). This CDR3 is CATGLAGGSADTQYF. Written as DNA, the CDR3 is TGTGCCACGGGACTAGCGGGAGGCTCGGCAGATACGCAGTATTTT.

The chain joins TRBV4-1 to TRBJ2-7; D not resolved. This CDR3 region has 16 residues. V lost 0 bases and J lost 0, with 12 bases in between. Germline-derived CDR1 and CDR2 are MGHRA and YSYEKL. The CDR3 reads CASSQDPGYLSYEQYF. The CDR3 nucleotides read TGCGCCAGCAGCCAAGATCCCGGTTACCTCTCCTACGAGCAGTACTTC.

This chain connects TRBV11-2 to TRBJ1-6; D unresolved. V was clipped by 1 base and J by 3 bases, with 4 bases between them. The CDR3 loop spans 14 amino acids. Germline CDR1 SGHAT, CDR2 FQNNGV. The CDR3 region has the DNA TGTGCCAGCAGCTTAGGGAACTATAATTCACCCCTCCACTTT. This sequence encodes CASSLGNYNSPLHF.

V usage is TRBV9 and J usage is TRBJ1-2, with D unresolved. V was cut by 4 bases and J by 7 bases, with 8 bases left in between. Germline CDR1 and CDR2: SGDLS and YYNGEE. The CDR3 has 11 residues. The CDR3 reads CASSHTGGYTF. CDR3 in DNA: TGTGCCAGCAGCCACACGGGTGGCTACACCTTC.

The genes are TRBV25-1 and TRBJ2-5; 11 positions match TRBD2. J gave up 9 bases and V 4 bases, and 13 bases lay outside the gene matches. This CDR3 is 16 amino acids long. Germline V gene data show CDR1 as MGHDK and CDR2 as SYGVNS. This CDR3 is CASSAASGGPRGSQYF. CDR3 bases: TGTGCCAGCAGTGCGGCTAGCGGGGGGCCCCGAGGGTCCCAGTACTTC.

This clone was picked up a small number of times. The chain uses TRBV5-1 and TRBJ2-2; 10 nucleotides line up with TRBD2. V lost 7 bases, J lost 0 bases, and 12 bases stayed unmatched. This CDR3 is 18 amino acids long. CDR1 is SGHRS, CDR2 YFSETQ, per germline. Here the CDR3 reads CASSRVGGLAANTGELFF. CDR3 DNA sequence: TGCGCCAGCTCGCGTGTTGGCGGACTAGCGGCGAACACCGGGGAGCTGTTTTTT. Drawing the rest from reference TRBV5-1 and TRBJ2-2, the complete variable domain is KAGVTQTPRYLIKTRGQQVTLSCSPISGHRSVSWYQQTPGQGLQFLFEYFSETQRNKGNFPGRFSGRQFSNSRSEMNVSTLELGDSALYLCASSRVGGLAANTGELFFGEGSRLTVL.

This chain connects TRBV2 to TRBJ2-3, with 7 bases that match TRBD1. This CDR3 has 16 amino acids. CDR1 and CDR2 (germline): SNHLY, FYNNEI. V gave up 8 bases and J gave up 0 bases; unmatched junction bases: 11. The CDR3 sequence is CASRVGGGSSTDTQYF. For the CDR3, the DNA is TGTGCCAGCCGCGTAGGGGGCGGGTCTAGCACAGATACGCAGTATTTT. Full variable domain (remainder filled in from reference TRBV2 and TRBJ2-3): EPEVTQTPSHQVTQMGQEVILRCVPISNHLYFYWYRQILGQKVEFLVSFYNNEISEKSEIFDDQFSVERPDGSNFTLKIRSTKLEDSAMYFCASRVGGGSSTDTQYFGPGTRLTVL.

The rearrangement links TRBV30 to TRBJ2-1; D is undetermined. Germline V gene data show CDR1 as GTSNPN and CDR2 as SVGIG (reference sequence). The CDR3 runs to 14 residues. Trimming cost V 0 bases and J 8 bases, with 14 bases left between them. CDR3 residues: CAWSVIPGPHEQFF. The CDR3 region has the DNA TGTGCCTGGAGTGTAATACCCGGTCCCCATGAGCAGTTCTTC.

V usage is TRBV6-1 and J usage is TRBJ1-5, with a tentative D call TRBD1 (5 bases). Germline V gene lookup returns CDR1 MNHNS and CDR2 SASEGT. This CDR3 is 10 amino acids long. In DNA form, the CDR3 reads TGTGGGGGGGGGAGCCAGCCCCAGCATTTT. Translated, it gives CGGGSQPQHF.

This chain joins TRBV11-2 and TRBJ2-7, with TRBD2 matching over 7 bases. The V gene end was trimmed by 4 bases and the J gene end by 6 bases; junction bases not matched to a gene: 0. Germline V gene lookup returns CDR1 SGHAT and CDR2 FQNNGV. The CDR3 is 11 amino acids. This chain's CDR3 is CASSSGGEQYF. The DNA of the CDR3 is TGTGCCAGCAGCTCGGGAGGCGAGCAGTACTTC.

The V and J genes are TRBV6-4 and TRBJ2-3, with 11 bases matching TRBD2. CDR1 MRHNA and CDR2 SNTAGT come from the germline V gene. CDR3 size: 20 residues. J was trimmed by 0 bases and V by 9 bases; bases with no gene match: 20. The DNA for the CDR3 is TGTGCCAGGGAGACTAGCGGGAAGGAGGATCGTACCCCTAGCACAGATACGCAGTATTTT. This translates into CARETSGKEDRTPSTDTQYF.

The chain recombines TRBV27 with TRBJ1-2; D might be TRBD1 (5 bases). Trimming pared 5 bases from V and 4 bases from J, leaving 14 bases between. The V gene's germline CDR1 is MNHEY and CDR2 SMNVEV (reference sequence). CDR3 length equals 14 residues. Written as DNA, the CDR3 is TGTGCCAGCAGTCCAACCCTCGGGACCTATGGCTACACCTTC. This gives the protein CASSPTLGTYGYTF.

The chain recombines TRBV18 with TRBJ2-1, with 10 nucleotides matching TRBD2. Trimming cost V 6 bases and J 5 bases; bases outside gene matches: 4. The CDR3 contains 14 residues. Per the germline V gene, CDR1 is KGHSH and CDR2 is LQKENI. CDR3 loop: CASSQREGHNEQFF. The CDR3 nucleotides read TGTGCCAGCTCCCAGCGGGAGGGGCACAATGAGCAGTTCTTC.

The chain combines TRBV19 with TRBJ1-5; D not certain. V lost 3 bases and J lost 8, with 11 bases in between. CDR3 length: 13 residues. CDR1 and CDR2 from the germline V gene are LNHDA and SQIVND (reference sequence). CDR3 sequence (DNA): TGTGCCAGTAGTATGGAAGTTTGGAAGCCCCAGCATTTT. It encodes CASSMEVWKPQHF.

This sequence joins TRBV15 and TRBJ2-1; the match to TRBD2 covers 10 bases. Germline V gene sequence: CDR1 LNHNV, CDR2 YYDKDF (reference sequence). The CDR3 is made up of 15 amino acids. V shed 5 bases, J shed 4 bases, and the junction held 5 bases outside the gene matches. CDR3 residues: CATSSSGGAYNEQFF. CDR3 nucleotides: TGTGCCACCAGCTCTAGCGGGGGAGCTTACAATGAGCAGTTCTTC.